These T cell receptor beta chains were read from a single sample in a study of CD4 T cells in relation to SARS-CoV-2 and coronaviruses. Sequenced by immunoSEQ multiplex PCR; TCRdb stores in-frame clones only, minus some. The sample lists tens of thousands of clones; 70% to 90% were seen once. The source material was memory CD4+ T cells from PBMCs. The receptors originated from an adult with COVID-19. Each CDR3 is given with its conserved first and last residue. A D gene is named only where the DNA matches it firmly. Clone size appears in some rows only: once, few, many, or a class for an expanded clone.

>-|TRBV14|-|TRBJ1-2
TGTGCCAGCAGCCAAGAGGGGGGGTTCCTCCGAGGCTACACCTTC
CASSQEGGFLRGYTF
>-|TRBV19|-|TRBJ2-6
TGTGCCAGCGAAAGCGGTTCCTCTGGGGCCAACGTCCTGACTTTC
CASESGSSGANVLTF
>-|TRBV5-1|TRBD1|TRBJ2-7
TGCGCCAGCAGCCCTACGACAGGGAGCTCCGAGCAGTACTTC
CASSPTTGSSEQYF
>-|TRBV7-2|TRBD2|TRBJ2-7
TGTGCCAGCAGCTCACAGAGGCGGGGGGCAAACTACGAGCAGTACTTC
CASSSQRRGANYEQYF
>once|TRBV5-1|TRBD1|TRBJ2-5
TGCGCCAGCAGCTCGACAACAGGGGTGGGAGAGACCCAGTACTTC
CASSSTTGVGETQYF
>-|TRBV12-3/TRBV12-4|-|TRBJ2-3
TGTGCCAGCACTACCTTGGGAGCGGATACGCAGTATTTT
CASTTLGADTQYF
>-|TRBV7-2|TRBD2|TRBJ2-5
TGTGCCAGCAGCTTAGCGGGGAGGGAGGAGACCCAGTACTTC
CASSLAGREETQYF
>-|TRBV6-1|-|TRBJ1-5
TGTGCCAGCAGTGATACCGGACGCCCGGGTGGTCAGCCCCAGCATTTT
CASSDTGRPGGQPQHF
>once|TRBV30|-|TRBJ1-3
TGTGCCTGGAGACGGGAGGGGACTGTTGGAAACACCATATATTTT
CAWRREGTVGNTIYF
>-|TRBV9|TRBD1|TRBJ1-1
TGTGCCAGCAGCGCAACCGGGACAGGAAACACTGAAGCTTTCTTT
CASSATGTGNTEAFF
>-|TRBV5-1|-|TRBJ2-3
TGCGCCAGCAGCTTGCGGGGGGCGGCAGATACGCAGTATTTT
CASSLRGAADTQYF
>-|TRBV5-8|TRBD1|TRBJ1-2
TGTGCCAGCACCCCAACAGGGGACGACTATGGCTACACCTTC
CASTPTGDDYGYTF
>-|TRBV12-2|-|TRBJ1-2
TGTGCAAGTCGCTTACTCGTGGGGTCCGGCTACACCTTC
CASRLLVGSGYTF
>-|TRBV7-2|TRBD1|TRBJ1-4
TGTGCCAGCAGCCCGGACAGGGGGAACGAAAAACTGTTTTTT
CASSPDRGNEKLFF
>-|TRBV3-1/TRBV3-2|-|TRBJ2-1
TGTGCCAGCAGCCAAACGACCAGCAAGTTCTTC
CASSQTTSKFF
>-|TRBV21-1|-|TRBJ2-5
TGTGCCAGCAGCATCTTGACTGCCGATTTGACCCAGTACTTC
CASSILTADLTQYF